This is a list of T cell receptor beta chains from one sample in a study of T cell responses to AZD1222 COVID-19 vaccine. Sequenced by immunoSEQ multiplex PCR; TCRdb stores in-frame clones only, minus some. The data show roughly 100,000 clones, with around 89% seen just once and roughly a sixth held by the top ten. Source: peripheral blood, taken on day 0 of AZD1222 vaccination. All receptors derive from an adult in good health. Both conserved end residues are trimmed from each CDR3. The size field is filled for only some rows; it gives once, few, many or a size class.

ASSQEGQQNSPLH	few	TRBV4-2	TRBJ1-6
ASRLLYSASYRNQPQH	NA	TRBV12-2	TRBJ1-5
ASTSTGSRLSGYT	NA	TRBV19	TRBJ1-2
ASSLKRGNGNQPQH	NA	TRBV7-2	TRBJ1-5
ASSLEGAGTEAF	NA	TRBV7-2	TRBJ1-1
ASSSGIKAF	NA	TRBV2	TRBJ1-1
ASSLELTGSGNTIY	many	TRBV11-2	TRBJ1-3
ASTITSGGWDTQY	NA	TRBV6-5	TRBJ2-3
SVELPGGDRSGNTIY	NA	TRBV29-1	TRBJ1-3
ASSFPHEQF	NA	TRBV7-2	TRBJ2-1
ASSLRGPGNTEAF	NA	TRBV3-1/TRBV3-2	TRBJ1-1
ASSPRTEAF	NA	TRBV13	TRBJ1-1
SWTEVGSREQY	NA	TRBV29-1	TRBJ2-7
ASRTGPNTEAF	NA	TRBV2	TRBJ1-1
ASSLYSRVSNQPQH	NA	TRBV28	TRBJ1-5
ASSQEGQGARLYGYT	NA	TRBV14	TRBJ1-2
ASSELMDSLGETQY	NA	TRBV2	TRBJ2-5
ASSPGWPTNEKLF	NA	TRBV18	TRBJ1-4
ASSQKQGITEAF	NA	TRBV9	TRBJ1-1
ASILIVNTEAF	NA	TRBV7-9	TRBJ1-1
ASSGGDEQF	NA	TRBV5-1	TRBJ2-1
ASSLTGDNYYEQY	NA	TRBV5-1	TRBJ2-7
SVDGAPNYGYT	once	TRBV29-1	TRBJ1-2
ASSFNPQTEETQY	once	TRBV5-1	TRBJ2-5
ATLRGRDEQY	NA	TRBV28	TRBJ2-7
ASSLMDRVEKLF	NA	TRBV7-2	TRBJ1-4
ASSRPLMGQHEQY	NA	TRBV6-5	TRBJ2-7
SASGGGRLGYEQY	NA	TRBV20-1	TRBJ2-7
ATSRGFQGTEAF	NA	TRBV15	TRBJ1-1
SVDWGAADTQY	NA	TRBV29-1	TRBJ2-3
ASSTPIPQDREGYGYT	NA	TRBV2	TRBJ1-2
ASSYRDRGVQY	few	TRBV2	TRBJ2-7
ASSQLDRDRTDTQY	NA	TRBV3-1/TRBV3-2	TRBJ2-3
ASRTGLNYGYT	NA	TRBV6-5	TRBJ1-2
ASSFSRGDTEAF	NA	TRBV7-8	TRBJ1-1
ASSFLLEGSHEQY	NA	TRBV19	TRBJ2-7
ASSLIDQETQY	few	TRBV7-3	TRBJ2-5
ASSYTPGDNEQF	NA	TRBV6-5	TRBJ2-1
ASSWRTSGGAINEQF	NA	TRBV5-1	TRBJ2-1
ATNGEGSNQPQH	NA	TRBV19	TRBJ1-5
ASSRGHVTNEKLF	NA	TRBV6-5	TRBJ1-4
ASSIPWTGRVHEQY	NA	TRBV19	TRBJ2-7
ASSASRSQEGNTEAF	once	TRBV9	TRBJ1-1
ASRKTENTEAF	NA	TRBV2	TRBJ1-1
AWSVIERTSTDTQY	NA	TRBV30	TRBJ2-3
ASSWVGYEQY	few	TRBV28	TRBJ2-7